This T cell receptor (beta chain) was profiled in a study of blood T cell repertoires in COVID-19. Study information: Whether acute or convalescent, the COVID-19 samples came from the United States, Italy and Spain. The cDNA or gDNA used as material had been derived from T cells, B-cell-depleted T cells, or PBMCs.

The CDR3 runs 14 residues. Per the germline V gene, CDR1 is LNHDA and CDR2 is SQIVND (reference sequence). The V end was cut by 3 bases, the J end by 9 bases, with 17 bases between. How the authors handled the data: Amplified reference gene primers provided the basis for estimating nucleated cell counts. Produced via immunoSEQ multiplex PCR; TCRdb's table is partial and in-frame only. V and J calls and clone size come straight from that table; D and trimming were deduced from the DNA. The data show about 130,000 clones, under 85% seen once. The clonotype comes from a man between 60 and 75 years old with acute or convalescent COVID-19. The rearrangement uses TRBV19 and TRBJ1-2; possibly TRBD1 for D (6 bases). The sequencing input was peripheral blood. In DNA, the CDR3 is TGTGCCAGTAGTATGTCGATGGCAGGGGAGCGCTACACCTTC. Protein: CASSMSMAGERYTF.